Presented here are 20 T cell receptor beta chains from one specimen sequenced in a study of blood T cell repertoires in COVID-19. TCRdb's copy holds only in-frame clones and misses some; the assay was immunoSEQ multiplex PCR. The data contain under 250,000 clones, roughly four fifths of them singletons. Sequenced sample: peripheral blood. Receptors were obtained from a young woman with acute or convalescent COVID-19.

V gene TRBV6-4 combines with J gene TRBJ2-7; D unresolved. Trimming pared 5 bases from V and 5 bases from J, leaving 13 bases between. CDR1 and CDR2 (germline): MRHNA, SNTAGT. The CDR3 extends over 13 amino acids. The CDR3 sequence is CASSPRLSNEQYF. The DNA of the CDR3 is TGTGCCAGCAGTCCACGGTTATCCAACGAGCAGTACTTC.

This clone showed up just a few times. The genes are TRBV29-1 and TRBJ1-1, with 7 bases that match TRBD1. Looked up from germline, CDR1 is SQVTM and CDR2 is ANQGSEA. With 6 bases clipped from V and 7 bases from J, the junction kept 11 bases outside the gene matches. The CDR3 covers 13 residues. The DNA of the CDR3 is TGCAGCGTGGGGGGACAGTGGCCCCTTGAAGCTTTCTTT. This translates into CSVGGQWPLEAFF.

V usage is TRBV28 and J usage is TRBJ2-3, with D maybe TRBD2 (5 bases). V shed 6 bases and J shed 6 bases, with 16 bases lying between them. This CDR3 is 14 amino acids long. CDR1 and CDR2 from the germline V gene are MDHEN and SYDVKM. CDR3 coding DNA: TGTGCCAGCAGGGCCGGGGATCGAGGTGATACGCAGTATTTT. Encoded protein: CASRAGDRGDTQYF.

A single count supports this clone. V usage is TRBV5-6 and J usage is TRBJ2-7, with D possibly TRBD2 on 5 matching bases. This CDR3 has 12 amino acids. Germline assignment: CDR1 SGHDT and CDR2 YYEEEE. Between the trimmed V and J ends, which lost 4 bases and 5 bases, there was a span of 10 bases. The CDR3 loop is CASSLGIHEQYF. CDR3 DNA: TGTGCCAGCAGCCTCGGGATCCACGAGCAGTACTTC.

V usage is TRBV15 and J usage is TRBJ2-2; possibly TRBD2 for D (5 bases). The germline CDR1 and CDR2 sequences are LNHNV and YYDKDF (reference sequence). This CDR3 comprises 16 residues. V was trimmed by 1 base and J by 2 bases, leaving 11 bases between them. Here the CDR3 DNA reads TGTGCCACCAGCAGAGCGGAGGTTCCCAACACCGGGGAGCTGTTTTTT. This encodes CATSRAEVPNTGELFF.

CDR3 sequence: CASSQEGTGLYGYTF. The CDR3 DNA reads TGCGCCAGCAGCCAAGAGGGTACAGGCCTCTATGGCTACACCTTC. The rearrangement links TRBV4-1 to TRBJ1-2; D possibly corresponds to TRBD1 (5 bases). Trimming shortened V by 0 bases and J by 4 bases, and 12 bases separated the two germline ends. The CDR3 contains 15 residues. Per germline, CDR1 MGHRA and CDR2 YSYEKL.

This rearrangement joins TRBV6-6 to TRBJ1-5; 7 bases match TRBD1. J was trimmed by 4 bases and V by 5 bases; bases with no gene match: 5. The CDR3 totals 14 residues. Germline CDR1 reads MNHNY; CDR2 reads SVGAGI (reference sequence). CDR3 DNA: TGTGCCAGCAGTCCCGGGACAGATAATCAGCCCCAGCATTTT. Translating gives CASSPGTDNQPQHF.

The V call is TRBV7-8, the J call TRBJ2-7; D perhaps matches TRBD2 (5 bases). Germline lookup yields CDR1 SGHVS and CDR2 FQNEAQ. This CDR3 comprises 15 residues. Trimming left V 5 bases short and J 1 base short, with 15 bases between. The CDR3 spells CASSHELEESYEQYF. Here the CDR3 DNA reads TGTGCCAGCAGCCATGAGCTGGAGGAGTCCTACGAGCAGTACTTC.

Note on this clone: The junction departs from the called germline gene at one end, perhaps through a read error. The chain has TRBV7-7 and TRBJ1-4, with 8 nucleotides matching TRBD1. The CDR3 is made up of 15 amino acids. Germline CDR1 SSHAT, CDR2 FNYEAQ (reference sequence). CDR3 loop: CASSLSTGGREKLFF. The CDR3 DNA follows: TGTGCTAGCAGCTTAAGTACAGGGGGTCGGGAAAAACTGTTTTTT.

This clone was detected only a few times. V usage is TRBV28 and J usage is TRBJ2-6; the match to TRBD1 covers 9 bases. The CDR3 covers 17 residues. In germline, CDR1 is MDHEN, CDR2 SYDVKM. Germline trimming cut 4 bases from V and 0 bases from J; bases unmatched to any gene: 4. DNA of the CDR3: TGTGCCAGCAGTTCTGGGACAGGGAGCTCTGGGGCCAACGTCCTGACTTTC. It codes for CASSSGTGSSGANVLTF.

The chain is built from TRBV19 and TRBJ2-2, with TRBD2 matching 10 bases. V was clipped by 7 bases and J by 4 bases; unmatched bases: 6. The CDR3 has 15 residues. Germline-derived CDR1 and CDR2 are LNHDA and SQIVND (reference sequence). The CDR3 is CASMASGSGTGELFF. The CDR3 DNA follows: TGTGCCAGTATGGCTAGCGGGAGCGGCACCGGGGAGCTGTTTTTT.

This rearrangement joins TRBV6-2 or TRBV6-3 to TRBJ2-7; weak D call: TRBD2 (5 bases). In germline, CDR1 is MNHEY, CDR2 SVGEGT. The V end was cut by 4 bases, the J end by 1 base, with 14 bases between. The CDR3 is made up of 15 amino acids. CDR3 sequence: CASSSRGYKSYEQYF. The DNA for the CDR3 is TGTGCCAGCAGTTCCCGGGGTTACAAGTCCTACGAGCAGTACTTC.

Here the CDR3 DNA reads TGTGCCAGCAGCTTAGTGGGGACTAGCGGGAGACAGAATGAGCAGTTCTTC. This sequence encodes CASSLVGTSGRQNEQFF. This chain uses TRBV7-2 with TRBJ2-1; 14 positions match TRBD2. The ends lost 1 base at V and 7 bases at J; junction bases unmatched: 6. CDR1 is SGHTA and CDR2 is FQGNSA in the germline V gene. The CDR3 sequence is 17 residues long.

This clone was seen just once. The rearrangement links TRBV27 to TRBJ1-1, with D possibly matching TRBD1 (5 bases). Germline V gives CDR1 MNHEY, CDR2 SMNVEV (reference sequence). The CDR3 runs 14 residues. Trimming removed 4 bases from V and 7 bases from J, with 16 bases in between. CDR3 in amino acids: CASSSPGGANEAFF. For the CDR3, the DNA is TGTGCCAGCAGTTCCCCGGGTGGGGCCAATGAAGCTTTCTTT.

This chain's CDR3 is CAWSAQGGTEAFF. In DNA form, the CDR3 reads TGTGCCTGGAGTGCGCAGGGAGGCACTGAAGCTTTCTTT. V is TRBV30 and J is TRBJ1-1; a weak D match, TRBD1 (5 bases). In germline, CDR1 is GTSNPN, CDR2 SVGIG (reference sequence). With 1 base removed from V and 4 bases from J, the gap between germline ends came to 10 bases. The length of the CDR3 is 13 residues.

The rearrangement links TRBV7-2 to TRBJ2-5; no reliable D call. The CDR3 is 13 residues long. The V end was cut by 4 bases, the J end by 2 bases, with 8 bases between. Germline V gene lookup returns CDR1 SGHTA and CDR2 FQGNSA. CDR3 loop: CASSSVAQETQYF. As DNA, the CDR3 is TGTGCCAGCAGCTCCGTGGCACAAGAGACCCAGTACTTC.

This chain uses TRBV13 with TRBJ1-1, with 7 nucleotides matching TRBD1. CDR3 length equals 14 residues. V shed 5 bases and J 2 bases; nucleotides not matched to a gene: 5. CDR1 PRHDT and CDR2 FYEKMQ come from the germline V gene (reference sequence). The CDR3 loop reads CASSEGTANTEAFF. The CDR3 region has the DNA TGTGCCAGCAGCGAAGGGACAGCAAACACTGAAGCTTTCTTT.

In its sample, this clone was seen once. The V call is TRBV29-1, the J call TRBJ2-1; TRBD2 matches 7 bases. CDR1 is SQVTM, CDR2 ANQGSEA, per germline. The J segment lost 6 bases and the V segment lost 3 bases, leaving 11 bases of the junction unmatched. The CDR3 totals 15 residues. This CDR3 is CSVDLGREFFNEQFF. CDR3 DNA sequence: TGCAGCGTTGACCTAGGGCGGGAGTTCTTCAATGAGCAGTTCTTC.

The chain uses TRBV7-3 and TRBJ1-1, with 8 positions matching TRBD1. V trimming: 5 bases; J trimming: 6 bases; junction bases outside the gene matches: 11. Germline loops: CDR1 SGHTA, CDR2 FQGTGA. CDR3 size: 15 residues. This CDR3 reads CASSPRPDRGAEAFF. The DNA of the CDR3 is TGTGCCAGCAGCCCCCGACCCGACAGGGGAGCTGAAGCTTTCTTT.

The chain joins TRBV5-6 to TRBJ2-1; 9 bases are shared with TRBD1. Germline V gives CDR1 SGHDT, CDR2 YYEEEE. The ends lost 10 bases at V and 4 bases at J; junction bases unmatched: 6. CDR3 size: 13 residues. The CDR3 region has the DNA TGTGCCGCAGGGACAGGGTTTTACAATGAGCAGTTCTTC. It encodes CAAGTGFYNEQFF.